The 4 T cell receptor beta chains below come from one sample, sequenced in a study of blood T cell repertoires in COVID-19. The repertoire was sequenced with immunoSEQ multiplex PCR; TCRdb's copy has only in-frame clones and lacks some. This table holds some 220,000 clones, around 90% found once. Material: PBMCs or T cells enriched from blood (not recorded which). The source is a woman in her 30s who had recovered from COVID-19.

The CDR3 region has the DNA TGCGCCAGCAGCCAAGAGAGGGGGCAGAGAAACACCATATATTTT. The encoded protein is CASSQERGQRNTIYF. The chain uses TRBV4-3 and TRBJ1-3; TRBD1 matches 7 bases. Looked up from germline, CDR1 is LGHNA and CDR2 is YSLEER. V was clipped by 0 bases and J by 5 bases; unmatched bases: 4. The CDR3 runs to 15 residues.

The chain joins TRBV7-2 to TRBJ1-1; 7 positions match TRBD1. The V gene end was trimmed by 0 bases and the J gene end by 1 base; junction bases not matched to a gene: 5. The CDR3 covers 16 residues. Per germline, CDR1 SGHTA and CDR2 FQGNSA. CDR3 region: CASSLATGRKNTEAFF. The CDR3 bases are TGTGCCAGCAGCTTAGCGACAGGGCGGAAGAACACTGAAGCTTTCTTT.

This clone has more than one count but fewer than ten. The CDR3 DNA is TGTGCCAGTAGTATTGGGACAGGGTGGAACACTGAAGCTTTCTTT. This sequence encodes CASSIGTGWNTEAFF. The V call is TRBV19, the J call TRBJ1-1, with TRBD1 identical over 9 bases. The V gene's germline CDR1 is LNHDA and CDR2 SQIVND (reference sequence). V gave up 3 bases and J gave up 1 base; unmatched junction bases: 3. The CDR3 consists of 15 residues.

This rearrangement joins TRBV7-6 to TRBJ2-2, with D perhaps TRBD1 (5 bases). This CDR3 is 16 amino acids long. Germline CDR1 SGHVS, CDR2 FNYEAQ. Deletions cut 6 bases from V and 3 bases from J, with 17 bases between. CDR3 in DNA: TGTGCCAGCAGGAAGGACATACCGTCAGACACCGGGGAGCTGTTTTTT. It yields the protein CASRKDIPSDTGELFF.